The TCR beta chain under discussion was sequenced for a study of Ad26.COV2.S vaccination and SARS-CoV-2 variants. Study in general: Sample donor was a member of the COV1001 Ad26.COV2.S trial arm. Ad26.COV2.S, an intramuscular injection, was given once or twice 56 days apart.

With 0 bases removed from V and 6 bases from J, the gap between germline ends came to 12 bases. The CDR3 length is 15 residues. The germline V gene has CDR1 KGHSH and CDR2 LQKENI. The sample's treatment: roughly 20 received Ad26.COV2.S at low or high dose, single or two shots; roughly 5 received placebo; per-sample allocation not given. Collection of samples fell on day 63 after the first vaccine or placebo injection. Adults aged 18-55 years in Boston included the donor. TCRdb keeps only in-frame clones here, not all; method: immunoSEQ multiplex PCR. The sample comprises about 400,000 clones, around 87% of which are singletons, and 3.6% rests with the top ten.

The sequence was obtained from a person aged 18-65 years who received the Ad26.COV2.S COVID-19 vaccine or a placebo. This rearrangement joins TRBV18 to TRBJ2-1; TRBD2 is a possible D gene (5 bases). The sequencing here drew on peripheral blood, taken in a trial of Ad26.COV2.S vaccine versus placebo. In DNA, the CDR3 is TGTGCCAGCTCACCACCCAGCGGCTGGGTCAATGAGCAGTTCTTC. Translated: CASSPPSGWVNEQFF.